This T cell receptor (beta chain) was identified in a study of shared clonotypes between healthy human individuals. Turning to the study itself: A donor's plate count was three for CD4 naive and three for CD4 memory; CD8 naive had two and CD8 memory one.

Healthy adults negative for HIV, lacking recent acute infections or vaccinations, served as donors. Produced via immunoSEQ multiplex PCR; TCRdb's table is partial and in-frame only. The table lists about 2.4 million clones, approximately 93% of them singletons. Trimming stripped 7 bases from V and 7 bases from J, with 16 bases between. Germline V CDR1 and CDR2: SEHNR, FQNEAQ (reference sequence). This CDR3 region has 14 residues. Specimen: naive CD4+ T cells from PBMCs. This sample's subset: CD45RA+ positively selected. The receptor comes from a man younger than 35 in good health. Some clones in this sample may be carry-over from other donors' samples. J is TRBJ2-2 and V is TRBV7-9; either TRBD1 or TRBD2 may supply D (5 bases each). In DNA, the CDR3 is TGTGCCAGCACCGGGACCCACACGATCGGGGAGCTGTTTTTT. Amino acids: CASTGTHTIGELFF.